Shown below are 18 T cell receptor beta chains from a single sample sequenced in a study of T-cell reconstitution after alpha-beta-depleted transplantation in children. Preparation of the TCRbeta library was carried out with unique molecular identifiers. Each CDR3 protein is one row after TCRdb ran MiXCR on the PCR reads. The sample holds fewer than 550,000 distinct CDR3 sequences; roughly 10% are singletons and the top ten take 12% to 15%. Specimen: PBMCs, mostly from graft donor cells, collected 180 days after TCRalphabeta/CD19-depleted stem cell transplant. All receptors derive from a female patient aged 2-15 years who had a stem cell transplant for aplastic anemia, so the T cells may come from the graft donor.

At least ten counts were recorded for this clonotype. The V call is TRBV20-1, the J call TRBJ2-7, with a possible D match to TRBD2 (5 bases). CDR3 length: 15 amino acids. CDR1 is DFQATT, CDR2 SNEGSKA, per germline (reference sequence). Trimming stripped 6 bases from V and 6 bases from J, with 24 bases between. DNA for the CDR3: TGCAGTGCCCCCCCTCGAAGGGTGGAGGCCGCCGAGCAGTACTTC. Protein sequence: CSAPPRRVEAAEQYF.

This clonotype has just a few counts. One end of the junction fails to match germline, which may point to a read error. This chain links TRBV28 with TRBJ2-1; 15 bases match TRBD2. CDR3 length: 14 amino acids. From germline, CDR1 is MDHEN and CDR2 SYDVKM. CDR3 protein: CASSIGTSGRWESF. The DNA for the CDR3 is TGTGCCAGCAGTATCGGGACTAGCGGGAGGTGGGAGAGCTTC.

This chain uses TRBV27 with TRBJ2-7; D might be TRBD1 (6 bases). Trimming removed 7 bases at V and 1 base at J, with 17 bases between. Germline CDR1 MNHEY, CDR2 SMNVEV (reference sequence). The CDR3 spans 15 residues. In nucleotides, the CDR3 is TGTGCCAGCAAGAGGTCGACAGGCCCATCCTACGAGCAGTACTTC. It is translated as CASKRSTGPSYEQYF.

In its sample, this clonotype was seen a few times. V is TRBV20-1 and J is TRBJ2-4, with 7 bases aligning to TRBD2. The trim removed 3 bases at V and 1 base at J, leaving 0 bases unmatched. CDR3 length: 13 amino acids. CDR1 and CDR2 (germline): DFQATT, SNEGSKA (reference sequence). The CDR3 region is CSASSGAKNIQYF. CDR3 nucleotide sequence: TGCAGTGCTAGTAGCGGGGCCAAAAACATTCAGTACTTC.

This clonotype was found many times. In DNA, the CDR3 is TGTGCCAGCAGACAGGGTAGCTCCTACAATGAGCAGTTCTTC. Amino acid sequence: CASRQGSSYNEQFF. The chain joins TRBV6-5 to TRBJ2-1; D possibly corresponds to TRBD1 (6 bases). CDR3 length: 14 residues. Germline CDR1 and CDR2: MNHEY and SVGAGI. The germline V and J ends were trimmed by 6 bases and 0 bases, with 9 bases remaining between them.

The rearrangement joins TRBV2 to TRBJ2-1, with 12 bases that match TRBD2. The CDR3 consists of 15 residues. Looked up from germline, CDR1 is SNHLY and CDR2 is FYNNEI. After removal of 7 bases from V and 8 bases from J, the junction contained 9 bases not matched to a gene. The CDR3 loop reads CASNRLAGVGDEQFF. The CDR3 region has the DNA TGTGCCAGCAATAGACTAGCGGGAGTCGGCGATGAGCAGTTCTTC.

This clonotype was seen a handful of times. The CDR3 loop is CASSQFQNPYNSPLHF. CDR3 in DNA: TGTGCCAGCAGCCAGTTTCAGAACCCATATAATTCACCCCTCCACTTT. The gene calls are TRBV14 and TRBJ1-6; no firm D call. Germline assignment: CDR1 SGHDN and CDR2 FVKESK. Trimming pared 3 bases from V and 4 bases from J, leaving 13 bases between. The CDR3 runs 16 residues.

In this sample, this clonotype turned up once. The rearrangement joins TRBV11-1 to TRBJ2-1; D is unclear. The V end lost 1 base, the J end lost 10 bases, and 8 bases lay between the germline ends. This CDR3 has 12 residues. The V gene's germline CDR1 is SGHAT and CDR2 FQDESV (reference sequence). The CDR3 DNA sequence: TGTGCCAGCAGCTTAGGCAGGTCGGAGCAGTTCTTC. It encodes CASSLGRSEQFF.

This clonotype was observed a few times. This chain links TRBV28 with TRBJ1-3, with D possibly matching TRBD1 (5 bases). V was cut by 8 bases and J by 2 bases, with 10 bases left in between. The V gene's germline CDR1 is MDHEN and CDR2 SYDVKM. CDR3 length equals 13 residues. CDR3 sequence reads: CASWGPPGNTIYF. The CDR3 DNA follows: TGTGCCAGCTGGGGCCCTCCTGGAAACACCATATATTTT.

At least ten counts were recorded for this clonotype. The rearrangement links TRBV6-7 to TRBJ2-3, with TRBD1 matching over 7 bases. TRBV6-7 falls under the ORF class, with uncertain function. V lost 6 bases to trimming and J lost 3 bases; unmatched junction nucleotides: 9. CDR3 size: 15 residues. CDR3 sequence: CASRNDRVLTDTQYF. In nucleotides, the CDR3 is TGTGCCAGCAGAAACGACAGGGTCCTGACAGATACGCAGTATTTT.

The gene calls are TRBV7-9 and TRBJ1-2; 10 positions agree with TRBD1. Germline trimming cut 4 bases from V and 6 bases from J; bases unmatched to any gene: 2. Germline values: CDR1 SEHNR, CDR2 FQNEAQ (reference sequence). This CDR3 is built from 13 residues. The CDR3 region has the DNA TGTGCCAGCAGCTACGGGACAGGGGATGGCTACACCTTC. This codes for CASSYGTGDGYTF.

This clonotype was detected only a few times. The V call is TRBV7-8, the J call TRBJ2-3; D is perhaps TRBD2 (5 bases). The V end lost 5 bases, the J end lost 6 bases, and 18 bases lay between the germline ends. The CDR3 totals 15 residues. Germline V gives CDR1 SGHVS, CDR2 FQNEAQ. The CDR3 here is CASSLLWTPQDTQYF. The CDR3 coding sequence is TGTGCCAGCAGCCTACTATGGACTCCTCAGGATACGCAGTATTTT.

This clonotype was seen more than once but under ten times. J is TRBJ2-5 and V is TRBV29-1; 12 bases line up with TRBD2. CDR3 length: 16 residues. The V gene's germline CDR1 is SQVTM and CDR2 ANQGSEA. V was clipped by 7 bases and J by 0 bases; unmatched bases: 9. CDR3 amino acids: CSALGGTSGYQETQYF. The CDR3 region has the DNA TGCAGCGCCCTGGGAGGGACTAGCGGGTACCAAGAGACCCAGTACTTC.

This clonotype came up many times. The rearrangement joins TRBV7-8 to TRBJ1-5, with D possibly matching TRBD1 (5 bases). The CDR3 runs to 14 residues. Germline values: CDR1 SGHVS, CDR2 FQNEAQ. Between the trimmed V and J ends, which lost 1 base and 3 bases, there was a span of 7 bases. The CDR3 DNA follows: TGTGCCAGCAGCTTAGGACAGTTCAATCAGCCCCAGCATTTT. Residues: CASSLGQFNQPQHF.

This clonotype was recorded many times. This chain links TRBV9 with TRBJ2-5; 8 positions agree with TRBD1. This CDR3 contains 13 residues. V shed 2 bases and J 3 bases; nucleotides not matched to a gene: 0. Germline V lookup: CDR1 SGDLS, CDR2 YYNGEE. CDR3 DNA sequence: TGTGCCAGCAGCGTGACAGGGGAAGAGACCCAGTACTTC. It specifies CASSVTGEETQYF.

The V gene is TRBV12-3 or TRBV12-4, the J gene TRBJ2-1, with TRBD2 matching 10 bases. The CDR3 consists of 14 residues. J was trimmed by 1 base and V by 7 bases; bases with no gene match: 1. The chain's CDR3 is CASMTSGSYNEQFF. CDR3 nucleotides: TGTGCCAGCATGACTAGCGGGTCCTACAATGAGCAGTTCTTC.

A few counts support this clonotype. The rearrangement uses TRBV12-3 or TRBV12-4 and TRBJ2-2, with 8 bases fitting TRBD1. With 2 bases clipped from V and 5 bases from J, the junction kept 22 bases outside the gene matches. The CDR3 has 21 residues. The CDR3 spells CASSLTGGMMSGVGDTGELFF. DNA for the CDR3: TGTGCCAGCAGTTTAACAGGGGGAATGATGAGCGGAGTGGGGGATACCGGGGAGCTGTTTTTT.

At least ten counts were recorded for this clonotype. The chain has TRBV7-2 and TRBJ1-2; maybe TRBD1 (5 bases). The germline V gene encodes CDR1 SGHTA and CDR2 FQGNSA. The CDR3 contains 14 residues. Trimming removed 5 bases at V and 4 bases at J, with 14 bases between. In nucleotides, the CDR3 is TGTGCCAGCAGCCCCTGGCAGGGAGGCTATGGCTACACCTTC. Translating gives CASSPWQGGYGYTF.